This T cell receptor (beta chain) was recovered during a study of T cell changes during pregnancy in multiple sclerosis. Using immunoSEQ multiplex PCR, the repertoire was profiled, and TCRdb retains in-frame clones only, with some absent. This table has about 25,000 clones, roughly 86% appearing once. Germline CDR1 is WNHNN and CDR2 is SYGVQD (reference sequence). The trim removed 3 bases at V and 8 bases at J, leaving 4 bases unmatched. The CDR3 runs 13 residues. The rearrangement joins TRBV10-1 to TRBJ2-4, with 7 positions matching TRBD2. The sample consisted of CD4+ T cells from peripheral blood mononuclear cells, taken in the second trimester of pregnancy. The TCR sequence derives from a female donor in good health, enrolled as a control in a pregnancy study. Here the CDR3 reads CASSDGGGDIQYF. Written as DNA, the CDR3 is TGCGCCAGCAGTGATGGGGGGGGAGACATTCAGTACTTC.